Below are 21 T cell receptor beta chains sequenced from a single sample in a study of T cells in Graves' hyperthyroidism and ophthalmopathy. Amplification yielded TCR beta CDR3 regions, with RNA transcripts as the source. The TCR CDR3 was amplified in a first-round RT-PCR using the HTBI primer set. TCRdb processed the multiplex PCR reads anew with MiXCR; each CDR3 protein has one entry. The data show approximately 560,000 distinct CDR3 sequences, 15% to 19% seen once. The sequenced sample was blood. The receptor set was obtained from a woman in her 30s with Graves' hyperthyroidism.

The table lists this clonotype with many counts. DNA for the CDR3: TGTGCCAGCAGTCAACAGGGGGCGGCCACTGAAGCTTTCTTT. Amino acid sequence: CASSQQGAATEAFF. The chain carries TRBV6-2 or TRBV6-3 and TRBJ1-1, with TRBD1 matching over 9 bases. J was trimmed by 4 bases and V by 5 bases; bases with no gene match: 5. Germline lookup yields CDR1 MNHEY and CDR2 SVGEGT. The CDR3 length is 14 residues.

This clonotype was recorded many times. The V and J genes are TRBV2 and TRBJ1-4; 7 bases match TRBD1. Losses at the gene ends were 6 bases for V and 10 bases for J; bases not matched to a gene: 11. Germline assignment: CDR1 SNHLY and CDR2 FYNNEI. The CDR3 covers 14 residues. The CDR3 loop reads CASSPGTAGLKLFF. The CDR3 bases are TGTGCCAGCAGCCCCGGGACAGCAGGTTTAAAACTGTTTTTT.

This rearrangement joins TRBV10-2 to TRBJ2-2; D gene uncertain. Germline CDR1 reads WSHSY; CDR2 reads SAAADI. V was clipped by 7 bases and J by 1 base, with 13 bases between them. The CDR3 has 15 amino acids. This CDR3 reads CASNVNGGNTGELFF. The CDR3 DNA reads as TGCGCCAGCAACGTCAACGGCGGGAACACCGGGGAGCTGTTTTTT.

This clonotype was seen at least ten times. The J gene is TRBJ2-5, the V gene TRBV6-2 or TRBV6-3; no definite D call. Germline V gene data show CDR1 as MNHEY and CDR2 as SVGEGT. V gave up 7 bases and J gave up 4 bases, with 28 bases separating them. CDR3 length: 18 amino acids. This chain's CDR3 is CASKMNLQAVGSRETQYF. In DNA form, the CDR3 reads TGTGCCAGCAAGATGAATCTGCAGGCGGTTGGATCGAGAGAGACCCAGTACTTC.

This clonotype came up many times. The CDR3 region is CASGLWANEKLFF. CDR3 bases: TGTGCTAGTGGTTTGTGGGCTAATGAAAAACTGTTTTTT. The chain combines TRBV12-5 with TRBJ1-4, with D unresolved. The germline CDR1 and CDR2 sequences are LGHNT and FRNRAP. V was cut by 2 bases and J by 3 bases, with 4 bases left in between. The length of the CDR3 is 13 residues.

This clonotype was seen a few times. The chain links TRBV27 to TRBJ1-2; the match to TRBD1 covers 7 bases. Germline CDR1 reads MNHEY; CDR2 reads SMNVEV (reference sequence). J lost 8 bases, V lost 6 bases, and 9 bases had no gene match. This CDR3 is 13 amino acids long. The CDR3 loop reads CASSQDRDTGYTF. The CDR3 DNA reads TGTGCCAGCAGCCAAGACAGGGATACCGGCTACACCTTC.

This chain links TRBV4-2 with TRBJ2-2; D gene ambiguous. This CDR3 is 14 amino acids long. V dropped 0 bases and J dropped 4 bases, with 6 bases sitting between them. Germline values: CDR1 LGHNA, CDR2 YNFKEQ. CDR3 in DNA: TGTGCCAGCAGCCAAGAAGAAGCCACCGGGGAGCTGTTTTTT. Translation gives CASSQEEATGELFF.

This clonotype was seen ten or more times. V gene TRBV18 combines with J gene TRBJ2-3; D unresolved. V dropped 1 base and J dropped 6 bases, with 11 bases sitting between them. The germline V gene has CDR1 KGHSH and CDR2 LQKENI. The CDR3 length is 14 residues. The chain's CDR3 is CASSPQEVRDTQYF. The CDR3 DNA sequence: TGTGCCAGCTCACCACAAGAGGTTCGGGATACGCAGTATTTT.

The chain links TRBV5-1 to TRBJ2-3; a possible D gene is TRBD2 (5 bases). CDR3 length: 18 amino acids. CDR1 and CDR2 (germline): SGHRS, YFSETQ. Trimming pared 1 base from V and 1 base from J, leaving 19 bases between. The CDR3 sequence: CASSLWAMREWGTDTQYF. CDR3 DNA sequence: TGCGCCAGCAGCTTGTGGGCTATGAGGGAGTGGGGCACAGATACGCAGTATTTT.

With respect to this clonotype: Compared with germline, one end of the junction differs, possibly owing to a read error. The gene calls are TRBV5-1 and TRBJ2-7, with 7 positions matching TRBD2. From germline, CDR1 is SGHRS and CDR2 YFSETQ. CDR3 length: 15 amino acids. CDR3 in DNA: TGCGCCAGCAGATTGGGCGGGGAGGGAACCTACGAGCAGTACTTC. Protein sequence: CASRLGGEGTYEQYF.

There are many counts of this clonotype. The chain carries TRBV20-1 and TRBJ2-5, with 13 nucleotides matching TRBD2. The J segment lost 11 bases and the V segment lost 6 bases, leaving 6 bases of the junction unmatched. This CDR3 has 12 amino acids. Germline lookup yields CDR1 DFQATT and CDR2 SNEGSKA (reference sequence). CDR3 DNA sequence: TGCAGTGCCACTCCGGGACTAGCGGGACAGTACTTC. Translation gives CSATPGLAGQYF.

The chain has TRBV12-3 or TRBV12-4 and TRBJ2-5; 7 nucleotides match TRBD1. CDR3 length: 16 amino acids. After removal of 1 base from V and 3 bases from J, the junction contained 8 bases not matched to a gene. The chain's CDR3 is CASSLVPGTEKETQYF. The CDR3 coding sequence is TGTGCCAGCAGTTTAGTCCCCGGGACAGAGAAAGAGACCCAGTACTTC.

This clonotype turned up a few times. The chain employs TRBV30 and TRBJ1-4, with 9 bases that match TRBD1. The V gene's germline CDR1 is GTSNPN and CDR2 SVGIG (reference sequence). The CDR3 length is 14 residues. The V segment lost 3 bases and the J segment 7 bases; nucleotides outside the gene matches: 6. CDR3 loop: CAWSLGTGPEKLFF. CDR3 in DNA: TGTGCCTGGAGCCTCGGGACAGGGCCTGAAAAACTGTTTTTT.

In the case of this clonotype: A much larger clone sits a single nucleotide away, making a read error possible. The chain recombines TRBV12-3 or TRBV12-4 with TRBJ2-6; a possible D gene is TRBD2 (6 bases). The CDR3 spans 13 residues. CDR3 in DNA: TGTGCCAGCAGGGGGACTGGGGCCAGCGTCCTGACTTTC. Its protein is CASRGTGASVLTF.

There are many counts of this clonotype. The genes are TRBV7-8 and TRBJ2-1; D is ambiguous. The CDR3 has 12 residues. Germline V CDR1 and CDR2: SGHVS, FQNEAQ. Trimming left V 5 bases short and J 8 bases short, with 10 bases between. CDR3 bases: TGTGCCAGCAGCAACCAAAAAGATGAGCAGTTCTTC. This codes for CASSNQKDEQFF.

This clonotype has ten or more counts. J is TRBJ2-5 and V is TRBV7-2; unclear D gene. Trimming removed 5 bases from V and 7 bases from J, with 20 bases in between. The CDR3 is 15 amino acids. In germline, CDR1 is SGHTA, CDR2 FQGNSA. Here the CDR3 reads CASSQKGTLVGTQYF. Written as DNA, the CDR3 is TGTGCCAGCAGCCAAAAGGGTACCTTGGTTGGGACCCAGTACTTC.

This clonotype was counted a few times. The chain carries TRBV4-1 and TRBJ2-3; 10 bases line up with TRBD2. Trimming removed 6 bases from V and 0 bases from J; junction bases left unmatched: 3. The CDR3 is made up of 15 amino acids. Germline CDR1 and CDR2: MGHRA and YSYEKL. DNA of the CDR3: TGCGCCAGCAGGCTAGCGGGAGCTAGCACAGATACGCAGTATTTT. Its protein is CASRLAGASTDTQYF.

V usage is TRBV19 and J usage is TRBJ1-2; TRBD1 might be the D (6 bases). CDR3 length: 15 residues. The germline CDR1 and CDR2 sequences are LNHDA and SQIVND (reference sequence). V lost 3 bases and J lost 2, with 13 bases in between. The CDR3 loop reads CASSIGQGPNYGYTF. CDR3 in DNA: TGTGCCAGTAGTATCGGGCAGGGGCCCAACTATGGCTACACCTTC.

The chain combines TRBV7-2 with TRBJ2-1, with 7 bases matching TRBD2. Germline CDR1 and CDR2: SGHTA and FQGNSA. The CDR3 is made up of 14 amino acids. V gave up 6 bases and J gave up 8 bases; unmatched junction bases: 10. The CDR3 loop is CASRSGERGHEQFF. CDR3 nucleotide sequence: TGTGCCAGCAGAAGCGGGGAGCGAGGCCATGAGCAGTTCTTC.

The rearrangement joins TRBV6-5 to TRBJ2-3; 10 bases align to TRBD2. Germline CDR1 reads MNHEY; CDR2 reads SVGAGI. The CDR3 runs 16 residues. V gave up 2 bases and J gave up 5 bases; unmatched junction bases: 7. This chain's CDR3 is CASSYLKREGQDTQYF. The CDR3 DNA reads TGTGCCAGCAGTTACCTTAAGCGGGAGGGCCAAGATACGCAGTATTTT.

This clonotype has ten or more counts. The chain recombines TRBV27 with TRBJ2-7; 9 positions agree with TRBD1. Trimming removed 5 bases from V and 5 bases from J; junction bases left unmatched: 16. Per the germline V gene, CDR1 is MNHEY and CDR2 is SMNVEV (reference sequence). The CDR3 is 17 residues long. The CDR3 sequence is CASSPGQGQRQRNEQYF. The CDR3 coding sequence is TGTGCCAGCAGTCCGGGACAGGGCCAGCGCCAACGGAACGAGCAGTACTTC.